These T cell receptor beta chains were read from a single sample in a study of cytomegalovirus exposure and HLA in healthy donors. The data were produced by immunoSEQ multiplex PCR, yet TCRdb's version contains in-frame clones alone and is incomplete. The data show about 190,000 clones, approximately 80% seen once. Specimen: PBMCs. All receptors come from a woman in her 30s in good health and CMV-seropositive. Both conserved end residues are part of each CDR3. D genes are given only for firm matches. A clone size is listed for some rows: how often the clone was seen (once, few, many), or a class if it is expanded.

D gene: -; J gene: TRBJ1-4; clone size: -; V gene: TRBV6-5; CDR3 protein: CASSYRATNEKLFF; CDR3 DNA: TGTGCCAGCAGTTATCGAGCAACTAATGAAAAACTGTTTTTT
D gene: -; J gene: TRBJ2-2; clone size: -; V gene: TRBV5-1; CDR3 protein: CASRRQNTGELFF; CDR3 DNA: TGCGCCAGCAGGCGACAGAACACCGGGGAGCTGTTTTTT
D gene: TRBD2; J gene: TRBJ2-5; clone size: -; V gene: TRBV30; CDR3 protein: CAWSHLLAKQETQYF; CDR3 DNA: TGTGCCTGGAGTCACCTACTAGCGAAACAAGAGACCCAGTACTTC
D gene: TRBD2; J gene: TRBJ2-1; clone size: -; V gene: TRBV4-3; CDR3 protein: CASSHETSGRGREQFF; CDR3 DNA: TGCGCCAGCAGCCATGAAACTAGCGGGAGGGGTAGGGAGCAGTTCTTC
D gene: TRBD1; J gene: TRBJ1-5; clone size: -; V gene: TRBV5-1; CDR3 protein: CASSPDRGNQPQHF; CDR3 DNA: TGCGCCAGCAGCCCCGACAGGGGCAATCAGCCCCAGCATTTT
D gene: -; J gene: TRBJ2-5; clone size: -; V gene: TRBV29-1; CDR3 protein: CSGTKKFGVAETQYF; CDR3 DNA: TGCAGCGGAACTAAAAAATTCGGGGTGGCCGAGACCCAGTACTTC
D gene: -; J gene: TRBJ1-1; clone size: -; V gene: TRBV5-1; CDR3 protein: CASSLEAGRDTEAFF; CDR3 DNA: TGCGCCAGCAGCTTGGAGGCAGGGAGGGACACTGAAGCTTTCTTT
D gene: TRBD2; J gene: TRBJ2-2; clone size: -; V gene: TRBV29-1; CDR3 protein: CSVEWEGRTGELFF; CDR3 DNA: TGCAGCGTTGAATGGGAGGGGCGAACCGGGGAGCTGTTTTTT
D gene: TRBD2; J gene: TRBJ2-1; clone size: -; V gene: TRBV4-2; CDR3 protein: CASSPFSGSAPDEQFF; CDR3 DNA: TGTGCCAGCAGCCCATTTAGCGGGAGTGCCCCCGATGAGCAGTTCTTC
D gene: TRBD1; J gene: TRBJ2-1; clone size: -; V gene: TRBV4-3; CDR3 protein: CASSPKTGNNEQFF; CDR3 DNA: TGCGCCAGCAGCCCAAAGACAGGGAACAATGAGCAGTTCTTC
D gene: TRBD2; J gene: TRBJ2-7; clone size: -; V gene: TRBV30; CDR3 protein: CAWKWNAGGEQYF; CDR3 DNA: TGTGCCTGGAAGTGGAACGCGGGGGGCGAGCAGTACTTC
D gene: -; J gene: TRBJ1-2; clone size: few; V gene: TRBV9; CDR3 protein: CASSVGSLGILYGYTF; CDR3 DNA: TGTGCCAGCAGCGTAGGTTCATTGGGCATTCTCTATGGCTACACCTTC
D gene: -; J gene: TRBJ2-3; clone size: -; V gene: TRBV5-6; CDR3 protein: CASSLSGTDTQYF; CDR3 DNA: TGTGCCAGCAGCTTGTCGGGGACAGATACGCAGTATTTT
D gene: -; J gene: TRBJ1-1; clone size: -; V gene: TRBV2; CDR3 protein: CASRPNRATEAFF; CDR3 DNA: TGTGCCAGCAGGCCAAACAGGGCCACTGAAGCTTTCTTT
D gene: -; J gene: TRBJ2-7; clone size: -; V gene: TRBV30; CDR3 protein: CAWSSRTVKAYEQYF; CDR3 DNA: TGTGCCTGGAGTTCCCGGACTGTGAAAGCCTACGAGCAGTACTTC